This T cell receptor beta chain was recorded in a study of human T cells and chemical hapten exposure. Study outcomes and limitations: The study found that PT1 expanded TCR counts correlated positively with patch test score.

As for time point: patch test 2, 6 weeks after DPC sensitization. As to treatment: therapeutic diphenylcyclopropenone sensitization with weekly scalp DPC. Trimming took off 6 bases at V and 5 bases at J, with 16 bases between the two ends. In germline, CDR1 is SEHNR, CDR2 FQNEAQ (reference sequence). The CDR3 contains 14 residues. This clonotype was seen many times. As yet, its antigen is unknown. Via MiXCR, TCRdb re-called the RACE reads, giving one row per CDR3 protein. The sample lists some 57,000 distinct CDR3 sequences; around 10% were seen once. The TCR sequence derives from a woman aged 50 to 60 with alopecia areata. Some clones in this sample may be carry-over from other donors' samples. The genes are TRBV7-9 and TRBJ1-1, with D perhaps matching TRBD1 (6 bases). Material: whole blood, obtained in connection with sensitization to the hapten diphenylcyclopropenone (DPC). Here the CDR3 DNA reads TGTGCCAGCAGATCAGGGGTCGTGGGGACTGAAGCTTTCTTT. This sequence encodes CASRSGVVGTEAFF. The complete variable domain, with remaining parts taken from reference TRBV7-9 and TRBJ1-1, reads DTGVSQNPRHKITKRGQNVTFRCDPISEHNRLYWYRQTLGQGPEFLTYFQNEAQLEKSRLLSDRFSAERPKGSFSTLEIQRTEQGDSAMYLCASRSGVVGTEAFFGQGTRLTVV.